These 25 T cell receptor beta chains were all obtained from the same sample, sequenced in a study of T cell repertoires in cytomegalovirus infection (dated by TCRdb to the late 2010s). The treatment or condition label corresponds to: in vitro stimulation with specific CMV peptide epitopes to enrich CMV-specific T cells. TCRdb lists the instrument as Illumina HiSeq 1500. TCRdb took the public reads, trimmed them with fastp at Q25, ran MiXCR for clone calling and kept in-frame beta chains. Every distinct CDR3 protein forms one entry, paired with its most common genes and DNA. This sample gives hundreds of thousands of distinct CDR3 sequences in total; almost 30% of them show up just once. Clones ranked in the top ten supply around 20% of the sample. Their target antigens are unknown. Sequencing used cultured PBMCs, obtained from culture after CMV antigen stimulation. Every receptor here comes from a human donor in good health (CMV status not recorded). Some clones in this sample may be carry-over from other donors' samples.

V usage is TRBV7-9 and J usage is TRBJ2-1; D uncertain. The CDR3 covers 14 residues. Trimming shortened V by 6 bases and J by 6 bases, and 15 bases separated the two germline ends. CDR1 is SEHNR, CDR2 FQNEAQ, per germline (reference sequence). CDR3 residues: CASSSRLGANEQFF. CDR3 coding DNA: TGTGCCAGCAGTTCACGACTGGGCGCCAATGAGCAGTTCTTC.

The chain combines TRBV19 with TRBJ2-1; 10 nucleotides align to TRBD2. This CDR3 is built from 14 residues. Trimming removed 5 bases from V and 6 bases from J; junction bases left unmatched: 4. The germline gives CDR1 LNHDA, CDR2 SQIVND (reference sequence). CDR3 loop: CASSGLAEINEQFF. The CDR3 DNA follows: TGTGCCAGTAGTGGACTAGCGGAGATCAATGAGCAGTTCTTC. The full variable domain, rest sourced from reference TRBV19 and TRBJ2-1, is DGGITQSPKYLFRKEGQNVTLSCEQNLNHDAMYWYRQDPGQGLRLIYYSQIVNDFQKGDIAEGYSVSREKKESFPLTVTSAQKNPTAFYLCASSGLAEINEQFFGPGTRLTVL.

This clonotype was counted ten times or more. This chain uses TRBV7-2 with TRBJ1-2; D perhaps matches TRBD1 (6 bases). V gave up 1 base and J gave up 6 bases, with 15 bases separating them. CDR3 size: 15 residues. Per the germline V gene, CDR1 is SGHTA and CDR2 is FQGNSA. The CDR3 nucleotides read TGTGCCAGCAGCTTAGGGCGCTCGAGGGGGAATGGCTACACCTTC. Translating gives CASSLGRSRGNGYTF.

The chain employs TRBV7-3 and TRBJ2-4; 12 bases are a match to TRBD1. The germline gives CDR1 SGHTA, CDR2 FQGTGA. The CDR3 spans 16 residues. With V trimmed by 4 bases and J by 3 bases, 4 bases remained unmatched. The CDR3 DNA sequence: TGTGCCAGCAGCTCGGGACAGGGGGCCGACAAAAACATTCAGTACTTC. Translating gives CASSSGQGADKNIQYF.

This chain connects TRBV5-6 to TRBJ1-5; D gene uncertain. This CDR3 has 15 amino acids. V shed 7 bases and J shed 4 bases, with 18 bases lying between them. The germline V gene has CDR1 SGHDT and CDR2 YYEEEE. In DNA form, the CDR3 reads TGTGCCAGCGCCCTAGGATTCGGCTCTAATCAGCCCCAGCATTTT. Translating it yields CASALGFGSNQPQHF.

Details on this clonotype: One end of the junction is discordant with germline, which a read error may explain. The chain carries TRBV2 and TRBJ2-1, with D perhaps TRBD1 or TRBD2 (5 bases each). The germline CDR1 and CDR2 sequences are SNHLY and FYNNEI. The CDR3 has 11 amino acids. The CDR3 loop reads CAGTLYNEQLF. CDR3 in DNA: TGTGCCGGGACCCTTTACAATGAGCAGTTATTC.

The sample holds a few counts of this clonotype. The chain is built from TRBV18 and TRBJ2-5; 7 nucleotides align to TRBD2. Per germline, CDR1 KGHSH and CDR2 LQKENI. The trim removed 6 bases at V and 5 bases at J, leaving 6 bases unmatched. The CDR3 totals 13 residues. The DNA of the CDR3 is TGTGCCAGCTCTTCGGGGGGAACGGAGACCCAGTACTTC. Translation gives CASSSGGTETQYF. Looking up the rest from reference TRBV18 and TRBJ2-5 gives the full variable domain: NAGVMQNPRHLVRRRGQEARLRCSPMKGHSHVYWYRQLPEEGLKFMVYLQKENIIDESGMPKERFSAEFPKEGPSILRIQQVVRGDSAAYFCASSSGGTETQYFGPGTRLLVL.

This clonotype was counted ten times or more. The rearrangement links TRBV7-8 to TRBJ1-6, with 9 bases aligning to TRBD1. V shed 5 bases, J shed 10 bases, and the junction held 6 bases outside the gene matches. Germline-derived CDR1 and CDR2 are SGHVS and FQNEAQ. CDR3 size: 14 residues. CDR3: CASSPRDRDSPLHF. The CDR3 DNA reads TGTGCCAGCAGCCCCCGGGACAGGGACTCACCCCTCCACTTT.

This clonotype was recorded a few times. The rearrangement links TRBV5-1 to TRBJ1-4, with D possibly matching TRBD1 (5 bases). The CDR3 is 14 amino acids. Germline assignment: CDR1 SGHRS and CDR2 YFSETQ. V gave up 4 bases and J gave up 6 bases, with 13 bases separating them. The CDR3 sequence is CASSLAGGDEKLFF. Written as DNA, the CDR3 is TGCGCCAGCAGCCTGGCCGGAGGGGATGAAAAACTGTTTTTT.

This sequence joins TRBV4-2 and TRBJ1-5, with a weak D call TRBD1 (5 bases). The V gene lost 4 bases and the J gene lost 0 bases, with 16 bases spanning the gap. CDR3 length: 17 residues. Per germline, CDR1 LGHNA and CDR2 YNFKEQ. The CDR3 DNA reads as TGTGCCAGCAGCCTCGGGACGACCATTAATAGCAATCAGCCCCAGCATTTT. As protein: CASSLGTTINSNQPQHF.

The chain couples TRBV7-3 to TRBJ1-2, with D possibly matching TRBD1 (5 bases). The CDR3 consists of 15 residues. Germline CDR1 SGHTA, CDR2 FQGTGA. The V and J ends lost 3 bases and 4 bases respectively, with 15 bases between them. CDR3: CASSFPGREPYGYTF. The CDR3 coding sequence is TGTGCCAGCAGCTTTCCAGGGAGAGAGCCCTATGGCTACACCTTC.

This clonotype was seen repeatedly, ten times or more. The gene calls are TRBV7-2 and TRBJ2-7, with unresolved D. The germline gives CDR1 SGHTA, CDR2 FQGNSA. CDR3 length: 15 amino acids. Trimming stripped 1 base from V and 3 bases from J, with 13 bases between. For the CDR3, the DNA is TGTGCCAGCAGCTTAGGGGGTTCCTTAGGCTACGAGCAGTACTTC. This sequence encodes CASSLGGSLGYEQYF.

This clonotype was counted only a few times. The genes are TRBV11-1 and TRBJ2-1, with TRBD2 as a possible D gene (6 bases). Trimming pared 7 bases from V and 5 bases from J, leaving 18 bases between. Germline CDR1 and CDR2: SGHAT and FQDESV (reference sequence). The CDR3 spans 15 residues. The CDR3 loop is CASKYSTSWDNEQFF. Here the CDR3 DNA reads TGTGCCAGCAAGTATTCGACTAGTTGGGACAATGAGCAGTTCTTC.

This clonotype was observed once. A much larger clone lies a single base off, so this may be a read error. The chain has TRBV6-6 and TRBJ1-3; no clear D gene. CDR3 length: 13 amino acids. CDR1 and CDR2 from the germline V gene are MNHNY and SVGAGI (reference sequence). The CDR3 nucleotides are TGTGCCAGCAGTTACAGCTCTGGAAACACCATGTATTTT. It is translated as CASSYSSGNTMYF.

The chain is built from TRBV12-3 or TRBV12-4 and TRBJ2-5; the D call may be TRBD1 or TRBD2 (5 bases each). The CDR3 contains 13 residues. V lost 2 bases and J lost 4, with 8 bases in between. The CDR3 reads CASSLSGAETQYF. CDR3 bases: TGTGCCAGCAGTTTATCCGGGGCAGAGACCCAGTACTTC.

The rearrangement joins TRBV2 to TRBJ2-1, with 10 bases lining up with TRBD2. V lost 7 bases, J lost 6 bases, and 9 bases stayed unmatched. Germline CDR1 and CDR2: SNHLY and FYNNEI. The CDR3 spans 15 residues. For the CDR3, the DNA is TGTGCCAGCAATGTTGAACTAGCGGGGACCAATGAGCAGTTCTTC. Its protein is CASNVELAGTNEQFF. Based on the CDR3 plus reference TRBV2 and TRBJ2-1, the full variable domain is EPEVTQTPSHQVTQMGQEVILRCVPISNHLYFYWYRQILGQKVEFLVSFYNNEISEKSEIFDDQFSVERPDGSNFTLKIRSTKLEDSAMYFCASNVELAGTNEQFFGPGTRLTVL.

This clonotype appeared many times. The genes are TRBV7-2 and TRBJ1-4; D not certain. This CDR3 has 15 amino acids. Per the germline V gene, CDR1 is SGHTA and CDR2 is FQGNSA. V gave up 3 bases and J gave up 0 bases, with 8 bases separating them. CDR3 protein: CASSLYSATNEKLFF. CDR3 sequence (DNA): TGTGCCAGCAGCTTGTACAGTGCAACTAATGAAAAACTGTTTTTT.

V gene TRBV5-1 combines with J gene TRBJ1-2; tentatively, D is TRBD1 (6 bases). Per the germline V gene, CDR1 is SGHRS and CDR2 is YFSETQ. Trimming cost V 3 bases and J 3 bases, with 12 bases left between them. The CDR3 contains 14 residues. CDR3 amino acids: CASSSSTGHYGYTF. The CDR3 coding sequence is TGCGCCAGCAGCTCGTCAACAGGGCACTATGGCTACACCTTC.

This clonotype has a handful of counts. Written as DNA, the CDR3 is TGTGCCAGCAGCTTTAACACAGGGGCCTACGAGCAGTACTTC. Protein product: CASSFNTGAYEQYF. The chain couples TRBV5-4 to TRBJ2-7; 7 nucleotides align to TRBD1. The germline gives CDR1 SGHNT, CDR2 YYREEE (reference sequence). There are 14 residues in the CDR3. Losses at the gene ends were 2 bases for V and 2 bases for J; bases not matched to a gene: 4.

The chain recombines TRBV27 with TRBJ2-3, with unresolved D. This CDR3 spans 11 amino acids. The germline gives CDR1 MNHEY, CDR2 SMNVEV (reference sequence). The CDR3, as DNA: TGTGCTACGACCCGGTCAGATACGCAGTATTTT. Amino acids: CATTRSDTQYF.

The chain couples TRBV19 to TRBJ2-2; TRBD1 might be the D (5 bases). The CDR3 spans 14 residues. From germline, CDR1 is LNHDA and CDR2 SQIVND (reference sequence). The ends were cut back, 6 bases at V and 7 bases at J, with 15 bases in the middle. This chain's CDR3 is CASRGALWGGELFF. The CDR3, as DNA: TGTGCCAGTAGAGGGGCCCTCTGGGGCGGGGAGCTGTTTTTT.

The chain links TRBV5-1 to TRBJ1-2; no reliable D call. Trimming shortened V by 4 bases and J by 4 bases, and 11 bases separated the two germline ends. The CDR3 runs to 13 residues. Germline-derived CDR1 and CDR2 are SGHRS and YFSETQ. CDR3 sequence: CASSPSGIYGYTF. CDR3 in DNA: TGCGCCAGCAGCCCCAGTGGGATCTATGGCTACACCTTC.

This clonotype was seen more than once but under ten times. The chain carries TRBV20-1 and TRBJ2-1; D gene unclear. The V and J ends lost 0 bases and 5 bases respectively, with 11 bases between them. The CDR3 has 14 amino acids. Germline-derived CDR1 and CDR2 are DFQATT and SNEGSKA (reference sequence). The CDR3 spells CSAREVGKHNEQFF. The CDR3 DNA sequence: TGCAGTGCTAGAGAGGTGGGAAAGCACAATGAGCAGTTCTTC.

The rearrangement joins TRBV12-3 or TRBV12-4 to TRBJ2-7, with D maybe TRBD2 (5 bases). The CDR3 is 14 residues long. V lost 5 bases and J 5 bases, leaving 16 bases between the germline ends. CDR3 sequence (DNA): TGTGCCAGCAGTAGACCCGGGAACAGAGACGAGCAGTACTTC. Residues: CASSRPGNRDEQYF.

This clonotype has only one observation. This chain connects TRBV12-5 to TRBJ2-6; D is unclear. This CDR3 spans 15 amino acids. Trimming removed 2 bases at V and 0 bases at J, with 5 bases between. CDR1 and CDR2 (germline): LGHNT, FRNRAP. This CDR3 is CASGLSNSGANVLTF. DNA for the CDR3: TGTGCTAGTGGTTTGTCCAACTCTGGGGCCAACGTCCTGACTTTC.